This entry lists 31 T cell receptor beta chains sequenced from one sample in a study of blood T cells in healthy people across ages. PCR was performed a second time for about 6 to 12 cycles using a sample-barcoded 5' primer and a J-beta primer mix. One entry per CDR3 protein, called by TCRdb with MiXCR from the 5' RACE reads. The data contain around 990,000 distinct CDR3 sequences, less than 45% of them singletons. Sequenced material: blood. Receptors were obtained from a man younger than 35 in good health.

Many counts were recorded for this clonotype. The genes are TRBV12-3 or TRBV12-4 and TRBJ2-4; unclear D gene. The V and J ends lost 7 bases and 6 bases respectively, with 7 bases between them. The length of the CDR3 is 11 residues. CDR3 sequence reads: CASTSGNIQYF. The CDR3 nucleotides read TGTGCCAGCACCTCCGGAAACATTCAGTACTTC.

This clonotype has at least ten counts. In nucleotides, the CDR3 is TGTGCCAGCCCTCCGACAGCACGGTCCTACAATGAGCAGTTCTTC. It is translated as CASPPTARSYNEQFF. The chain has TRBV28 and TRBJ2-1, with D possibly TRBD1 on 5 matching bases. V was trimmed by 8 bases and J by 1 base, leaving 15 bases between them. Looked up from germline, CDR1 is MDHEN and CDR2 is SYDVKM. The CDR3 length is 15 residues. Filled out from reference TRBV28 and TRBJ2-1, the complete variable domain reads DVKVTQSSRYLVKRTGEKVFLECVQDMDHENMFWYRQDPGLGLRLIYFSYDVKMKEKGDIPEGYSVSREKKERFSLILESASTNQTSMYLCASPPTARSYNEQFFGPGTRLTVL.

The chain links TRBV6-2 or TRBV6-3 to TRBJ2-3; a possible D gene is TRBD1 (5 bases). This CDR3 is 16 amino acids long. The V gene's germline CDR1 is MNHEY and CDR2 SVGEGT. Trimming took off 6 bases at V and 2 bases at J, with 18 bases between the two ends. Written as DNA, the CDR3 is TGTGCCAGCAGAAGGGGCCTCGAGCCCGTCACAGATACGCAGTATTTT. Protein: CASRRGLEPVTDTQYF.

This clonotype showed up just a few times. The chain is built from TRBV5-1 and TRBJ2-2, with unresolved D. Trimming pared 4 bases from V and 2 bases from J, leaving 9 bases between. The CDR3 consists of 14 residues. Per germline, CDR1 SGHRS and CDR2 YFSETQ. CDR3 protein: CASSAYRNTGELFF. CDR3 DNA sequence: TGCGCCAGCAGCGCCTACAGAAACACCGGGGAGCTGTTTTTT.

The rearrangement links TRBV18 to TRBJ1-2, with a possible D match to TRBD1 (6 bases). The CDR3 has 17 amino acids. Trimming pared 4 bases from V and 5 bases from J, leaving 23 bases between. In germline, CDR1 is KGHSH, CDR2 LQKENI. This CDR3 is CASSLNLRQDLAYGYTF. CDR3 DNA sequence: TGTGCCAGCTCACTGAACCTTCGACAGGATCTGGCGTATGGCTACACCTTC.

This clonotype was seen more than once but under ten times. The chain recombines TRBV6-1 with TRBJ2-3; no clear D. Germline V lookup: CDR1 MNHNS, CDR2 SASEGT. The CDR3 spans 16 residues. V gave up 0 bases and J gave up 0 bases, with 10 bases separating them. The CDR3 loop reads CASSEAGFTSTDTQYF. CDR3 sequence (DNA): TGTGCCAGCAGTGAAGCGGGATTTACTAGCACAGATACGCAGTATTTT.

The table lists this clonotype with many counts. This chain connects TRBV2 to TRBJ2-3; D is perhaps TRBD1 (5 bases). From germline, CDR1 is SNHLY and CDR2 FYNNEI. Trimming pared 3 bases from V and 6 bases from J, leaving 16 bases between. The CDR3 runs 15 residues. The CDR3: CASSDVRQGGDTQYF. CDR3 sequence (DNA): TGTGCCAGCAGTGACGTTCGTCAGGGTGGCGATACGCAGTATTTT.

This clonotype was detected many times. The rearrangement joins TRBV7-2 to TRBJ2-3; unclear D gene. The CDR3 is made up of 14 amino acids. Per germline, CDR1 SGHTA and CDR2 FQGNSA. V dropped 2 bases and J dropped 1 base, with 7 bases sitting between them. The CDR3 DNA sequence: TGTGCCAGCAGCTTAAGTAGGGGCACAGATACGCAGTATTTT. Protein product: CASSLSRGTDTQYF.

The chain couples TRBV7-9 to TRBJ2-3; TRBD2 matches at 8 bases. This CDR3 spans 18 amino acids. The V gene's germline CDR1 is SEHNR and CDR2 FQNEAQ (reference sequence). V trimming: 2 bases; J trimming: 0 bases; junction bases outside the gene matches: 10. The CDR3 loop reads CASSLPREAGASTDTQYF. DNA for the CDR3: TGTGCCAGCAGCTTACCACGAGAAGCGGGGGCTAGCACAGATACGCAGTATTTT.

This clonotype has more than one count but fewer than ten. The V and J genes are TRBV20-1 and TRBJ2-7, with 10 bases that match TRBD2. Trimming took 8 bases from V and 1 from J; bases not matched to a gene: 11. The germline gives CDR1 DFQATT, CDR2 SNEGSKA (reference sequence). The CDR3 extends over 15 amino acids. CDR3 bases: TGCAGTTCCAATCCCGGGACTAGCGATTCCTACGAGCAGTACTTC. Translated, it gives CSSNPGTSDSYEQYF.

The chain employs TRBV4-2 and TRBJ1-1; D is perhaps TRBD1 (5 bases). V dropped 2 bases and J dropped 1 base, with 11 bases sitting between them. CDR3 length: 15 residues. Per germline, CDR1 LGHNA and CDR2 YNFKEQ. CDR3 bases: TGTGCCAGCAGCCAACAAGGGACCGCGAACACTGAAGCTTTCTTT. It encodes CASSQQGTANTEAFF.

As for this clonotype: A much larger clone sits a single nucleotide away, making a read error possible. The V call is TRBV20-1, the J call TRBJ2-7, with D unresolved. V gave up 3 bases and J gave up 7 bases, with 19 bases separating them. Germline V CDR1 and CDR2: DFQATT, SNEGSKA (reference sequence). CDR3 length equals 14 residues. Written as DNA, the CDR3 is TGCAGTGCTAGGGATACACTTACCTACAATGAGCAGTACTTC. Its protein is CSARDTLTYNEQYF.

There are many counts of this clonotype. V usage is TRBV25-1 and J usage is TRBJ1-2; D not resolved. The V and J ends lost 0 bases and 5 bases respectively, with 4 bases between them. This CDR3 comprises 12 residues. Germline-derived CDR1 and CDR2 are MGHDK and SYGVNS. This CDR3 reads CASSEYGYGYTF. The CDR3 DNA reads as TGTGCCAGCAGTGAATACGGATATGGCTACACCTTC.

This chain joins TRBV9 and TRBJ1-1; 10 nucleotides agree with TRBD1. Trimming cost V 4 bases and J 1 base; bases outside gene matches: 10. Germline-derived CDR1 and CDR2 are SGDLS and YYNGEE. The CDR3 contains 17 residues. This CDR3 is CASSPRDRGSGNTEAFF. In nucleotides, the CDR3 is TGTGCCAGCAGCCCCAGGGACAGGGGTTCGGGGAACACTGAAGCTTTCTTT.

This clonotype was seen more than once but under ten times. The chain recombines TRBV3-1 with TRBJ1-2, with 7 bases identical to TRBD1. The CDR3 is made up of 14 amino acids. The V gene's germline CDR1 is LGHDT and CDR2 YNNKEL (reference sequence). Trimming at V came to 0 bases and at J to 8 bases, leaving 6 bases not matched to a gene. The CDR3 nucleotides read TGTGCCAGCAGCCAAGAGCCGGGACAGCGAGGCTACACCTTC. This translates into CASSQEPGQRGYTF. The full variable domain, rest sourced from reference TRBV3-1 and TRBJ1-2, is DTAVSQTPKYLVTQMGNDKSIKCEQNLGHDTMYWYKQDSKKFLKIMFSYNNKELIINETVPNRFSPKSPDKAHLNLHINSLELGDSAVYFCASSQEPGQRGYTFGSGTRLTVV.

The sample holds many counts of this clonotype. The chain carries TRBV12-3 or TRBV12-4 and TRBJ2-3; D is unresolved. This CDR3 has 13 residues. The V and J ends lost 3 bases and 3 bases respectively, with 7 bases between them. Here the CDR3 DNA reads TGTGCCAGCAGTTTTGGGCAGACAGATACGCAGTATTTT. Translation: CASSFGQTDTQYF.

The table lists this clonotype with many counts. The rearrangement uses TRBV5-1 and TRBJ2-1; D unresolved. Trimming left V 0 bases short and J 0 bases short, with 7 bases between. In germline, CDR1 is SGHRS, CDR2 YFSETQ. The CDR3 spans 15 residues. CDR3: CASSLDPSSYNEQFF. CDR3 coding DNA: TGCGCCAGCAGCTTGGACCCGAGCTCCTACAATGAGCAGTTCTTC.

The gene calls are TRBV7-3 and TRBJ2-4; possibly TRBD1 for D (6 bases). Germline V lookup: CDR1 SGHTA, CDR2 FQGTGA. CDR3 size: 15 residues. The V and J ends lost 3 bases and 4 bases respectively, with 13 bases between them. The CDR3 protein is CASSLGAGTKNIQYF. The DNA of the CDR3 is TGTGCCAGCAGCTTGGGGGCCGGCACTAAAAACATTCAGTACTTC.

This clonotype has a handful of counts. The chain is built from TRBV6-2 or TRBV6-3 and TRBJ1-5; D gene ambiguous. Germline CDR1 MNHEY, CDR2 SVGEGT. The V and J ends lost 2 bases and 0 bases respectively, with 11 bases between them. The CDR3 has 16 amino acids. The CDR3 region is CASSYPQENSNQPQHF. DNA of the CDR3: TGTGCCAGCAGTTACCCGCAAGAGAATAGCAATCAGCCCCAGCATTTT.

The table lists this clonotype with a few counts. CDR3 amino acids: CASSLGSVLAYGYTF. The CDR3, as DNA: TGTGCCAGCAGTTTAGGATCAGTCTTAGCCTATGGCTACACCTTC. V gene TRBV12-3 or TRBV12-4 combines with J gene TRBJ1-2; D remains ambiguous. The CDR3 loop spans 15 amino acids. V was shortened by 1 base and J by 4 bases, with 13 bases between the two germline ends.

This clonotype was seen only a few times. The chain carries TRBV9 and TRBJ1-6; a possible D gene is TRBD1 (5 bases). The germline V gene encodes CDR1 SGDLS and CDR2 YYNGEE. The CDR3 consists of 19 residues. Trimming cost V 1 base and J 0 bases, with 17 bases left between them. The CDR3 DNA reads TGTGCCAGCAGCGTAACCCCAGGGATCCCCGGCTCCTATAATTCACCCCTCCACTTT. This gives the protein CASSVTPGIPGSYNSPLHF.

The chain combines TRBV6-5 with TRBJ2-3; 9 bases agree with TRBD2. V was pared by 6 bases and J by 4 bases, with 8 bases of the junction left unmatched. Germline V gene data show CDR1 as MNHEY and CDR2 as SVGAGI. This CDR3 contains 15 residues. The CDR3 DNA is TGTGCCAGCAGATCGGGACTAGCTTTCGCAGATACGCAGTATTTT. Translation: CASRSGLAFADTQYF.

The V and J genes are TRBV10-3 and TRBJ1-2; no definite D call. V lost 6 bases, J lost 4 bases, and 15 bases lay in between. The CDR3 has 14 residues. Germline-derived CDR1 and CDR2 are ENHRY and SYGVKD. The CDR3 bases are TGTGCCATCAGCATGGAGAGGGATTTCTATGGCTACACCTTC. Its translation is CAISMERDFYGYTF.

In DNA form, the CDR3 reads TGCAGTGCTAGAGGATTTAACAATGAGCAGTACTTC. Its translation is CSARGFNNEQYF. V is TRBV20-1 and J is TRBJ2-1; unclear D gene. TRBJ2-7 explains the end of the DNA better; the J call may be wrong. The CDR3 length is 12 residues. The germline CDR1 and CDR2 sequences are DFQATT and SNEGSKA (reference sequence).

The chain employs TRBV5-1 and TRBJ2-7, with 7 nucleotides matching TRBD2. The V gene's germline CDR1 is SGHRS and CDR2 YFSETQ. The length of the CDR3 is 17 residues. V lost 4 bases, J lost 5 bases, and 18 bases stayed unmatched. The CDR3 nucleotides are TGCGCCAGCAGCCCCTCTGGTGGGGCTAGCGGTCGCGACGAGCAGTACTTC. Translating gives CASSPSGGASGRDEQYF.

This sequence joins TRBV28 and TRBJ2-7; perhaps D is TRBD1 or TRBD2 (5 bases each). There are 14 residues in the CDR3. Looked up from germline, CDR1 is MDHEN and CDR2 is SYDVKM. Trimming removed 3 bases at V and 2 bases at J, with 11 bases between. The CDR3 loop reads CASSFGGMAYEQYF. CDR3 bases: TGTGCCAGCAGTTTTGGGGGTATGGCCTACGAGCAGTACTTC.

A few counts support this clonotype. This CDR3 reads CASSPGQSNTGELFF. The CDR3, as DNA: TGCGCCAGCAGTCCCGGACAATCGAACACCGGGGAGCTGTTTTTT. The V call is TRBV5-1, the J call TRBJ2-2; weak D call: TRBD1 (5 bases). Germline loops: CDR1 SGHRS, CDR2 YFSETQ. The CDR3 sequence is 15 residues long. Trimming removed 5 bases from V and 0 bases from J, with 11 bases in between. Looking up the rest from reference TRBV5-1 and TRBJ2-2 gives the full variable domain: KAGVTQTPRYLIKTRGQQVTLSCSPISGHRSVSWYQQTPGQGLQFLFEYFSETQRNKGNFPGRFSGRQFSNSRSEMNVSTLELGDSALYLCASSPGQSNTGELFFGEGSRLTVL.

The chain couples TRBV7-2 to TRBJ2-3; TRBD2 matches 11 bases. The length of the CDR3 is 17 residues. With 4 bases clipped from V and 5 bases from J, the junction kept 11 bases outside the gene matches. CDR1 SGHTA and CDR2 FQGNSA come from the germline V gene. CDR3 sequence: CASSYGLAGPLIDTQYF. Here the CDR3 DNA reads TGTGCCAGCAGCTATGGACTAGCGGGCCCCTTAATAGATACGCAGTATTTT.

This clonotype has a single count. CDR3 DNA: TGTGCCAGCAGTTACCCAACTTCAAAGCGGGGCCTCCTTTACAATGAGCAGTTCTTC. Its protein product is CASSYPTSKRGLLYNEQFF. The gene calls are TRBV6-2 or TRBV6-3 and TRBJ2-1, with TRBD2 matching over 7 bases. The CDR3 is made up of 19 amino acids. The V gene end was trimmed by 2 bases and the J gene end by 4 bases; junction bases not matched to a gene: 17. The germline CDR1 and CDR2 sequences are MNHEY and SVGEGT.

Details on this clonotype: A much bigger clone sits one base away, suggesting this may be a read error. This chain joins TRBV29-1 and TRBJ2-3; D gene unclear. The CDR3 runs to 13 residues. Germline V gene data show CDR1 as SQVTM and CDR2 as ANQGSEA. V was shortened by 1 base and J by 4 bases, with 9 bases between the two germline ends. Here the CDR3 reads CSVEVQIADTQYF. The CDR3 DNA is TGCAGCGTTGAAGTACAGATCGCAGATACGCAGTATTTT.

CDR3 sequence reads: CASSLGGGGRKDTQYF. The CDR3 region has the DNA TGTGCCAGCAGCTTAGGCGGGGGGGGCCGGAAAGATACGCAGTATTTT. The chain joins TRBV7-9 to TRBJ2-3, with 9 positions matching TRBD2. The V gene's germline CDR1 is SEHNR and CDR2 FQNEAQ (reference sequence). The CDR3 consists of 16 residues. V lost 1 base to trimming and J lost 5 bases; unmatched junction nucleotides: 7.